The T cell receptor beta chain under discussion was sequenced for a study of T cell repertoires in cytomegalovirus infection. Study details: It can be stated that public TCR beta signatures indicated CMV infection as well as a matching HLA type.

TCRdb ran MiXCR on the reads and lists one entry per CDR3 protein. The table records about 310,000 distinct CDR3 sequences, 9.6% of them present only once. Germline assignment: CDR1 SGHNT and CDR2 YYREEE (reference sequence). CDR3 length equals 14 residues. The V gene lost 0 bases and the J gene lost 7 bases, with 8 bases spanning the gap. The table lists this clonotype with many counts. Its antigen is unknown. Whole-study results and caveats: HLA-C-restricted, CMV-specific TCR beta clonotypes were dominant ex vivo. Identification of carriers of CMV plus the relevant HLA was performed using cumulative public TCR beta family frequency.

Sequencing used PBMCs. The origin of this receptor is a human donor in good health (CMV status not recorded). Some clones in this sample may be carry-over from other donors' samples. The V call is TRBV5-4, the J call TRBJ1-6; D is unclear. This CDR3 is CASSLVSANSPLHF. For the CDR3, the DNA is TGTGCCAGCAGCTTGGTTTCTGCCAATTCACCCCTCCACTTT.